A selection of T cell receptor beta chains follows, all from one sample in a study of cytomegalovirus exposure and HLA in healthy donors. Clones were read by immunoSEQ multiplex PCR, and TCRdb kept only the in-frame ones, dropping some. The table lists about 95,000 clones, about 80% of them singletons. Sequencing was done on a sample of PBMCs. The origin of the receptors is a man in his late teens or twenties in good health and CMV-seropositive. The CDR3 runs from the conserved cysteine through the conserved F or W. The D gene is left open where the match is weak. Expanded clones get a size class; other rows say once, few or many, or leave the size out.

>TRBV6-5|-|TRBJ2-1|-
TGTGCCAGCAGTACAGTCGGGACTTTCCAGTTCTTC
CASSTVGTFQFF
>TRBV10-2|TRBD2|TRBJ2-7|-
TGCGCCAGCAGTGAGACGCTAGCGGGGGGAACCTACGAGCAGTACTTC
CASSETLAGGTYEQYF
>TRBV6-1|-|TRBJ2-3|-
TGTGCCAGCAGTGCTAAGATCAGGACTTCCACAGATACGCAGTATTTT
CASSAKIRTSTDTQYF
>TRBV2|-|TRBJ1-2|-
TGTGCCAGCAGTGAAGCCCGCCGCCTAGCTAACTATGGCTACACCTTC
CASSEARRLANYGYTF
>TRBV19|-|TRBJ2-7|-
TGTGCCAGTAGTATAGGGGACAACAACTACGAGCAGTACTTC
CASSIGDNNYEQYF
>TRBV30|-|TRBJ1-1|-
TGTGCCTGGAGTGTACTTGGAGTCTCATTTGGCGGAGACACTGAAGCTTTCTTT
CAWSVLGVSFGGDTEAFF
>TRBV5-6|-|TRBJ1-1|-
TGTGCCAGCAGCTATACGCGGCCGGTGAACACTGAAGCTTTCTTT
CASSYTRPVNTEAFF
>TRBV6-4|-|TRBJ2-3|few
TGTGCCAGCAGTTTAGAGCAGGGTGGCGGTATCACAGATACGCAGTATTTT
CASSLEQGGGITDTQYF
>TRBV5-4|TRBD1|TRBJ1-1|-
TGTGCCAGCAGCTTGTTACGGGACAGGAACACTGAAGCTTTCTTT
CASSLLRDRNTEAFF
>TRBV5-3|TRBD2|TRBJ2-5|-
TGTGCCAGAAGCTCGATCTTACTAGCGAGTTTTCAAGAGACCCAGTACTTC
CARSSILLASFQETQYF
>TRBV7-9|-|TRBJ2-5|-
TGTGCCAGCAGCTCCGAGGAGACCCAGTACTTC
CASSSEETQYF
>TRBV13|-|TRBJ1-2|few
TGTGCCAGCAGCCCTATGGGGGGGCTAAACTATGGCTACACCTTC
CASSPMGGLNYGYTF
>TRBV7-9|TRBD1|TRBJ1-4|-
TGTGCCAGCAGCTTGGACAGGGAGAGAGAAAAACTGTTTTTT
CASSLDREREKLFF
>TRBV28|TRBD1|TRBJ2-6|once
TGTGCCAGCAGTTCAGGGACAGTGAATGGGGCCAACGTCCTGACTTTC
CASSSGTVNGANVLTF
>TRBV18|TRBD1|TRBJ1-2|-
TGTGCCAGCTCACCACCGGCAGGGGGGTTCTATGGCTACACCTTC
CASSPPAGGFYGYTF
>TRBV6-1|-|TRBJ2-7|-
TGTGCCAGCAGTGAAGCCGGACAGACAACGCGGGAGCAGTACTTC
CASSEAGQTTREQYF
>TRBV10-2|TRBD1|TRBJ1-1|-
TGCGCCAGCAGTGATAGAGGGACAGGGATAGCTTTCTTT
CASSDRGTGIAFF
>TRBV7-9|TRBD1|TRBJ1-4|few
TGTGCCAGCAGCTTGGCAGGGGGCAGTGAAAAACTGTTTTTT
CASSLAGGSEKLFF
>TRBV7-9|-|TRBJ1-2|-
TGTGCCAGCAGCGCATCGTCAAACAGCTACACCTTC
CASSASSNSYTF
>TRBV18|TRBD1|TRBJ1-6|-
TGTGCCAGCTCACCCCAAAGACAGGGACTTGGAAATTCACCCCTCCACTTT
CASSPQRQGLGNSPLHF
>TRBV11-2|TRBD2|TRBJ2-2|once
TGTGCCAGCAGCCGCTGGGGGGGATCGAACACCGGGGAGCTGTTTTTT
CASSRWGGSNTGELFF
>TRBV4-1|TRBD1|TRBJ1-6|-
TGCGCCAGCAGCGAGCTCTACAGGGGGAATAATTCACCCCTCCACTTT
CASSELYRGNNSPLHF
>TRBV28|TRBD1|TRBJ2-1|-
TGTGCCAGCAGTTTATATGGGACAGGAGCTCCGGAGCAGTTCTTC
CASSLYGTGAPEQFF
>TRBV25-1|TRBD1|TRBJ1-6|-
TGTGCCAGCAGTGGGACAGGGTATAATTCACCCCTCCACTTT
CASSGTGYNSPLHF
>TRBV7-9|-|TRBJ1-1|once
TGTGCCAGCATCCGACCTGAGGGGGGGCCGGAAAGTGGAGCTTTCTTT
CASIRPEGGPESGAFF
>TRBV11-2|-|TRBJ2-2|-
TGTGCCAGCAGCTTAGTGTCCGGGAACACCGGGGAGCTGTTTTTT
CASSLVSGNTGELFF
>TRBV5-1|-|TRBJ1-2|-
TGCGCCAGCAGCTTAGAATCCGGGGTGGGCGGCTACACCTTC
CASSLESGVGGYTF
>TRBV28|TRBD2|TRBJ2-7|-
TGTGCCAGCAGGAATAGCGGGGGCTCCTACGAGCAGTACTTC
CASRNSGGSYEQYF
>TRBV28|TRBD1|TRBJ1-6|-
TGTGCCAGCAGTCATCCACAGGGGATTGGTAATTCACCCCTCCACTTT
CASSHPQGIGNSPLHF
>TRBV10-1|TRBD1|TRBJ1-2|-
TGCGCCATCCCAACCGGACAGGGATGGAATGGCTACACCTTC
CAIPTGQGWNGYTF
>TRBV10-1|-|TRBJ1-3|-
TGCGCCAGCAGTTCTCGGGATTCTGGAAACACCATATATTTT
CASSSRDSGNTIYF
>TRBV19|-|TRBJ1-5|-
TGTGCCAGTAGCTCTAGTGACAGGAATCAGCCCCAGCATTTT
CASSSSDRNQPQHF
>TRBV6-5|-|TRBJ1-1|few
TGTGCCAGCAGTTACGGGCCGAGGGCTGAAGCTTTCTTT
CASSYGPRAEAFF
>TRBV10-3|TRBD1|TRBJ1-1|-
TGTGCCATCAGTGAGTCGACCCGGGACAGAGATTTGAACACTGAAGCTTTCTTT
CAISESTRDRDLNTEAFF
>TRBV7-2|-|TRBJ2-1|-
TGTGCCAGCAGCCAGACTCCCCCTTCCTACAATGAGCAGTTCTTC
CASSQTPPSYNEQFF
>TRBV4-1|TRBD1|TRBJ2-7|-
TGCGCCAGCAGCCAGACAGGGTCCCCCACCTACGAGCAGTACTTC
CASSQTGSPTYEQYF
>TRBV5-6|-|TRBJ2-4|-
TGTGCCAGCAGTTCGACCGGGAACATTCAGTACTTC
CASSSTGNIQYF
>TRBV7-8|-|TRBJ1-5|-
TGTGCCAGCAGCCTACCGGCGGGGTATGGCAATCAGCCCCAGCATTTT
CASSLPAGYGNQPQHF
>TRBV19|TRBD1|TRBJ1-3|-
TGTGCCAGTAGTATTTCTTTCCGAAAGAGAGGGGGCGACCACTCTGGAAACACCATATATTTT
CASSISFRKRGGDHSGNTIYF
>TRBV7-2|-|TRBJ2-1|-
TGTGCCAGCAGCTTACAGGGGGGCCCCAGTGAGCAGTTCTTC
CASSLQGGPSEQFF
>TRBV5-1|-|TRBJ2-7|once
TGCGCCAGCAGCCCCCTGGGGGGTGCCCACGAGCAGTACTTC
CASSPLGGAHEQYF
>TRBV9|-|TRBJ1-2|-
TGTGCCAGCAGCGTAGGGGACTCCAGATTCTATGGCTACACCTTC
CASSVGDSRFYGYTF
>TRBV27|-|TRBJ1-5|-
TGTGCCAGCAGTGTGGGGGGGGGACCCTACAATCAGCCCCAGCATTTT
CASSVGGGPYNQPQHF
>TRBV15|-|TRBJ1-2|few
TGTGCCACCAGCTTAACAGGCACTCTTCGCTATGGCTACACCTTC
CATSLTGTLRYGYTF
>TRBV14|TRBD2|TRBJ2-5|-
TGTGCCAGCAGCCCTCTAGCGGGGGCCATGGGAGAGACCCAGTACTTC
CASSPLAGAMGETQYF
>TRBV4-2|TRBD1|TRBJ1-4|-
TGTGCCAGCAGCCAAGAGCGACAGGGGGTTGAAAAACTGTTTTTT
CASSQERQGVEKLFF
>TRBV6-5|-|TRBJ1-4|-
TGTGCCAGCAGTTTCAAAGAAGAGGGAGAAAAACTGTTTTTT
CASSFKEEGEKLFF
>TRBV13|TRBD1|TRBJ1-6|-
TGTGCCAGCAGCTTCGGGACAGGGGGCCTTTCACCCCTCCACTTT
CASSFGTGGLSPLHF
>TRBV2|-|TRBJ1-1|-
TGTGCCAGTATACAGGGTCTAAGGAACACTGAAGCTTTCTTT
CASIQGLRNTEAFF
>TRBV30|-|TRBJ1-2|-
TGTGCCTGGAGTGACAGTTCTCATGGCTACACCTTC
CAWSDSSHGYTF
>TRBV4-2|TRBD1|TRBJ1-3|-
TGTGCCAGCAGCCTAGACAGGGGGCCTGGAAACACCATATATTTT
CASSLDRGPGNTIYF
>TRBV11-2|TRBD2|TRBJ2-3|-
TGTGCCAGCAACGCAGCGGGGCTCACAGATACGCAGTATTTT
CASNAAGLTDTQYF
>TRBV4-1|-|TRBJ1-6|once
TGCGCCAGCAGCCAAGATCCAAACCAGGCACCCCTCCACTTT
CASSQDPNQAPLHF
>TRBV30|-|TRBJ1-5|-
TGTGCCTGGAGTGTCTCTTCGGGGGATCAGCCCCAGCATTTT
CAWSVSSGDQPQHF
>TRBV19|-|TRBJ1-5|-
TGTGCCAGTAGTATAGTTAGAGTGGAACAGGCTTTATATCAGCCCCAGCATTTT
CASSIVRVEQALYQPQHF